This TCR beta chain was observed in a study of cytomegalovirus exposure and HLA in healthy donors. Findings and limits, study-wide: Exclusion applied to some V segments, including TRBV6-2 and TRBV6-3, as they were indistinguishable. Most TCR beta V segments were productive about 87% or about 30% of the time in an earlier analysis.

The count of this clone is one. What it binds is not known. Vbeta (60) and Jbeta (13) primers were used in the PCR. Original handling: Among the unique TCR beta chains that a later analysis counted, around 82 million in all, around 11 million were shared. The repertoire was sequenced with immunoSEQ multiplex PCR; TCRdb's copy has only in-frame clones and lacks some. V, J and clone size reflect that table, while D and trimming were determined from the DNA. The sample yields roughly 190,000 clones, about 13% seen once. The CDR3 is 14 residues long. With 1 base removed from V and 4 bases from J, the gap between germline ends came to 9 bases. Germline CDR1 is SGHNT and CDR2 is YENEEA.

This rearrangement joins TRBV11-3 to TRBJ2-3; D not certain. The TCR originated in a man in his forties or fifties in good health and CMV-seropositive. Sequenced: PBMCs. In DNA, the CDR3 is TGTGCCAGCAGCTTAGGTTTGTCGGCAGATACGCAGTATTTT. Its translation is CASSLGLSADTQYF.